This T cell receptor beta chain appears in the sequencing data of a study of cytomegalovirus exposure and HLA in healthy donors. General observations from the study: A list of more than 150 TCR beta chains associated with cytomegalovirus was given. That first-cohort TCR clusters tended to co-occur in the roughly 130 validation repertoires was found in a later analysis. Rare TCR sequences predominated, though certain public TCRs were found in many donors.

Libraries were prepared by immunoSEQ multiplex PCR; TCRdb keeps only in-frame clonotypes and omits some of them. Among more than 140,000 clones, roughly nine tenths were seen once, and the ten largest hold around 3.2%. Germline trimming cut 1 base from V and 1 base from J; bases unmatched to any gene: 9. This CDR3 contains 17 residues. Germline V gene sequence: CDR1 SEHNR, CDR2 FQNEAQ (reference sequence). As concerns this clone: The antigen is undetermined.

The gene calls are TRBV7-9 and TRBJ2-5, with TRBD2 matching over 7 bases. Sequenced sample: PBMCs. The TCR sequence derives from a woman aged 18-35 years in good health and CMV-seropositive. Written as DNA, the CDR3 is TGTGCCAGCAGCTTAGTGGACGGACTAGGGCCCCAAGAGACCCAGTACTTC. Translated: CASSLVDGLGPQETQYF.